Below, 13 T cell receptor beta chains from the same sample are listed, as sequenced in a study of control samples from healthy donors and cancer patients. Profiling relied on immunoSEQ multiplex PCR, and the TCRdb table lists in-frame clones only, not all of them. The repertoire holds more than 100,000 clones, with 85% to 95% as singletons. The sequenced material came from blood. The receptor set was obtained from a young man in good health.

The rearrangement joins TRBV5-1 to TRBJ2-3; D gene uncertain. The CDR3 runs to 14 residues. Looked up from germline, CDR1 is SGHRS and CDR2 is YFSETQ. With 0 bases removed from V and 3 bases from J, the gap between germline ends came to 8 bases. The CDR3 sequence: CASSLAVGTDTQYF. CDR3 in DNA: TGCGCCAGCAGCTTGGCGGTCGGGACAGATACGCAGTATTTT.

The V call is TRBV19, the J call TRBJ1-1; the match to TRBD1 covers 7 bases. J was trimmed by 5 bases and V by 0 bases; bases with no gene match: 6. This CDR3 spans 15 amino acids. Germline V gives CDR1 LNHDA, CDR2 SQIVND (reference sequence). CDR3 sequence (DNA): TGTGCCAGTAGTATAGATAACAGGGGTGGAACTGAAGCTTTCTTT. Residues: CASSIDNRGGTEAFF.

This chain joins TRBV11-2 and TRBJ2-5; TRBD1 agrees at 8 bases. The ends lost 4 bases at V and 5 bases at J; junction bases unmatched: 9. Germline CDR1 and CDR2: SGHAT and FQNNGV. This CDR3 comprises 15 residues. The CDR3 here is CASSSWTGRDETQYF. The CDR3 DNA reads as TGTGCCAGCAGCTCGTGGACAGGGCGGGACGAGACCCAGTACTTC.

The rearrangement joins TRBV5-1 to TRBJ1-1; 8 bases agree with TRBD1. CDR1 SGHRS and CDR2 YFSETQ come from the germline V gene. This CDR3 region has 14 residues. V was pared by 4 bases and J by 7 bases, with 9 bases of the junction left unmatched. CDR3 DNA: TGCGCCAGCAGCCCTTCCGGACAGGGCCGTGAAGCTTTCTTT. This gives the protein CASSPSGQGREAFF.

The chain links TRBV19 to TRBJ1-1, with TRBD1 matching 9 bases. V lost 3 bases and J lost 0; bases outside the gene matches: 8. Germline V lookup: CDR1 LNHDA, CDR2 SQIVND (reference sequence). This CDR3 is built from 17 residues. CDR3 residues: CASSIRVRQGVNTEAFF. CDR3 coding DNA: TGTGCCAGTAGTATTAGGGTCCGACAGGGGGTGAACACTGAAGCTTTCTTT. Together with reference TRBV19 and TRBJ1-1, the CDR3 gives the full variable domain: DGGITQSPKYLFRKEGQNVTLSCEQNLNHDAMYWYRQDPGQGLRLIYYSQIVNDFQKGDIAEGYSVSREKKESFPLTVTSAQKNPTAFYLCASSIRVRQGVNTEAFFGQGTRLTVV.

The chain employs TRBV25-1 and TRBJ1-1; TRBD1 is a possible D gene (6 bases). V was pared by 6 bases and J by 2 bases, with 10 bases between. Per the germline V gene, CDR1 is MGHDK and CDR2 is SYGVNS. The CDR3 has 13 residues. CDR3 nucleotides: TGTGCCAGCAGCGGCAGGGGAAACACTGAAGCTTTCTTT. This translates into CASSGRGNTEAFF.

The V and J genes are TRBV12-5 and TRBJ1-5, with D unclear. The germline CDR1 and CDR2 sequences are LGHNT and FRNRAP. Trimming removed 7 bases from V and 0 bases from J, with 10 bases in between. The CDR3 runs to 14 residues. CDR3 coding DNA: TGTGCTAGTGCCATGGACGGTAGCAATCAGCCCCAGCATTTT. This sequence encodes CASAMDGSNQPQHF.

A single count supports this clone. The chain has TRBV11-2 and TRBJ2-2; 8 bases are a match to TRBD2. The ends lost 5 bases at V and 0 bases at J; junction bases unmatched: 14. The germline gives CDR1 SGHAT, CDR2 FQNNGV. The CDR3 is 19 residues long. The CDR3: CASSTRLLAGLANTGELFF. The DNA for the CDR3 is TGTGCCAGCAGCACCCGGTTGCTAGCGGGTCTTGCGAACACCGGGGAGCTGTTTTTT.

The J gene is TRBJ1-1, the V gene TRBV29-1; D remains ambiguous. The CDR3 loop spans 12 amino acids. V was cut by 4 bases and J by 1 base, with 7 bases left in between. CDR1 is SQVTM, CDR2 ANQGSEA, per germline. The DNA for the CDR3 is TGCAGCGTTGGACCGGCGAACACTGAAGCTTTCTTT. Residues: CSVGPANTEAFF.

The chain employs TRBV29-1 and TRBJ2-5; D is perhaps TRBD1 or TRBD2 (7 bases each). From germline, CDR1 is SQVTM and CDR2 ANQGSEA. V was pared by 3 bases and J by 4 bases, with 12 bases between. The CDR3 is 13 amino acids. The CDR3 coding sequence is TGCAGCGTTGATGCCAGGGGGGGAGAGACCCAGTACTTC. The encoded protein is CSVDARGGETQYF.

V usage is TRBV19 and J usage is TRBJ2-7; 11 bases match TRBD1. The CDR3 runs to 14 residues. The germline V gene has CDR1 LNHDA and CDR2 SQIVND (reference sequence). Losses at the gene ends were 7 bases for V and 7 bases for J; bases not matched to a gene: 9. This CDR3 is CASTRDRGSEEQYF. The CDR3 DNA reads as TGTGCCAGTACCCGGGACAGGGGGTCCGAAGAGCAGTACTTC.

Written as DNA, the CDR3 is TGTGCCAGCCCCAGGGGGTCTGGAAACACCATATATTTT. Amino acids: CASPRGSGNTIYF. The chain employs TRBV2 and TRBJ1-3, with 7 bases fitting TRBD1. Germline trimming cut 8 bases from V and 1 base from J; bases unmatched to any gene: 2. The germline V gene encodes CDR1 SNHLY and CDR2 FYNNEI. The CDR3 extends over 13 amino acids. Together with reference TRBV2 and TRBJ1-3, the CDR3 gives the full variable domain: EPEVTQTPSHQVTQMGQEVILRCVPISNHLYFYWYRQILGQKVEFLVSFYNNEISEKSEIFDDQFSVERPDGSNFTLKIRSTKLEDSAMYFCASPRGSGNTIYFGEGSWLTVV.

V gene TRBV9 combines with J gene TRBJ1-1, with D possibly TRBD1 on 6 matching bases. The V gene's germline CDR1 is SGDLS and CDR2 YYNGEE. The V end lost 1 base, the J end lost 5 bases, and 9 bases lay between the germline ends. The CDR3 has 13 amino acids. The CDR3 loop reads CASSVQGRTEAFF. DNA for the CDR3: TGTGCCAGCAGCGTACAGGGGCGGACTGAAGCTTTCTTT. Using reference TRBV9 and TRBJ1-1 for the parts outside the CDR3, the full variable domain is DSGVTQTPKHLITATGQRVTLRCSPRSGDLSVYWYQQSLDQGLQFLIQYYNGEERAKGNILERFSAQQFPDLHSELNLSSLELGDSALYFCASSVQGRTEAFFGQGTRLTVV.